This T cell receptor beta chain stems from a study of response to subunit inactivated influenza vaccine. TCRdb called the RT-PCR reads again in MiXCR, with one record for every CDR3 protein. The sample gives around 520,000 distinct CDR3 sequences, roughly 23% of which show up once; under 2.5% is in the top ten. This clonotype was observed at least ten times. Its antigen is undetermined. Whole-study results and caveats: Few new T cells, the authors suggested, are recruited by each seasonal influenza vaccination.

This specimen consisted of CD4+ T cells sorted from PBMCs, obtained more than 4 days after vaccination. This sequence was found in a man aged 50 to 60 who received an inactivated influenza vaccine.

CDR3 protein: CASSLLIRGDEQFF. DNA for the CDR3: TGTGCCAGCAGCCTTCTGATTCGAGGAGATGAGCAGTTCTTC. The J gene is TRBJ2-1, the V gene TRBV5-6; D not certain. Trimming pared 4 bases from V and 8 bases from J, leaving 16 bases between. This CDR3 comprises 14 residues. Per the germline V gene, CDR1 is SGHDT and CDR2 is YYEEEE.